This T cell receptor (beta chain) was captured in a study of identical twins. Broader study findings: Donors were not followed over many years; analysis was cross-sectional. Within cord blood, abundant beta clonotypes carried fewer insertions, but memory repertoires showed no such trend.

The V and J ends lost 5 bases and 4 bases respectively, with 15 bases between them. The CDR3 is 14 residues long. Germline CDR1 is SGHRS and CDR2 is YFSETQ. Of note for this clonotype: As yet, its antigen is unknown.

TCRdb reprocessed the 5' RACE reads with MiXCR, giving one entry per CDR3 protein. The sample records about 890,000 distinct CDR3 sequences, more than 9% being singletons. This same sample was also part of a study on yellow fever vaccine responses in identical twins.

This sequence was found in a woman aged 18-30 years in good health. Sequencing was done on a sample of PBMCs. The chain has TRBV5-1 and TRBJ1-1, with D maybe TRBD1 (6 bases). DNA of the CDR3: TGCGCCAGCAGAGAACAGGGTGGGGCCACTGAAGCTTTCTTT. It codes for CASREQGGATEAFF.